The 5 T cell receptor beta chains given below trace back to one sample, sequenced in a study of T cells in Graves' hyperthyroidism and ophthalmopathy. Amplification targeted TCR beta CDR3 regions from RNA transcripts. During a first-round RT-PCR of the TCR CDR3, the HTBI primer set was used. MiXCR, applied by TCRdb to the multiplex PCR reads, yields one record per CDR3 protein. The profile covers a few hundred thousand distinct CDR3 sequences, with about 16% appearing a single time and approximately 40% taken by the ten largest. Material for sequencing was blood. All receptors come from a man between 40 and 49 years old with Graves' hyperthyroidism.

The V and J genes are TRBV5-6 and TRBJ2-2; 8 bases are shared with TRBD1. With 4 bases clipped from V and 3 bases from J, the junction kept 5 bases outside the gene matches. The germline V gene has CDR1 SGHDT and CDR2 YYEEEE. The CDR3 loop spans 15 amino acids. CDR3 amino acids: CASSVQGAYTGELFF. In DNA, the CDR3 is TGTGCCAGCAGCGTGCAGGGGGCTTACACCGGGGAGCTGTTTTTT.

This clonotype was picked up a small number of times. V and J are TRBV28 and TRBJ2-1, with D possibly matching TRBD2 (5 bases). The germline gives CDR1 MDHEN, CDR2 SYDVKM. CDR3 length: 14 amino acids. Between the trimmed V and J ends, which lost 4 bases and 0 bases, there was a span of 7 bases. The CDR3 region is CASSSGSSYNEQFF. CDR3 DNA: TGTGCCAGCAGTTCGGGGAGCTCCTACAATGAGCAGTTCTTC.

Only a few counts were recorded for this clonotype. Germline and junction disagree at one end, which may indicate a read error. The V call is TRBV5-6, the J call TRBJ2-3, with 11 bases matching TRBD2. The CDR3 runs 16 residues. CDR1 and CDR2 from the germline V gene are SGHDT and YYEEEE. Here the CDR3 DNA reads TGCGCCAGCAGCTTTGATAGCGGGGGGGCTGGAGATACGCAGTATTTT. Translated: CASSFDSGGAGDTQYF.

There are many counts of this clonotype. The J gene is TRBJ1-2, the V gene TRBV7-9; D not certain. The V end lost 1 base, the J end lost 8 bases, and 17 bases lay between the germline ends. The CDR3 is 15 amino acids. CDR1 is SEHNR, CDR2 FQNEAQ, per germline (reference sequence). DNA for the CDR3: TGTGCCAGCAGCTTAGATGGTCGACACCTAGGAGGCTACACCTTC. This gives the protein CASSLDGRHLGGYTF.

This clonotype was picked up many times. The J gene is TRBJ1-1, the V gene TRBV11-2; TRBD1 aligns across 8 bases. Looked up from germline, CDR1 is SGHAT and CDR2 is FQNNGV. Germline trimming cut 5 bases from V and 5 bases from J; bases unmatched to any gene: 7. The CDR3 is made up of 14 amino acids. The CDR3 is CASSKGDRLTEAFF. DNA for the CDR3: TGTGCCAGCAGCAAAGGGGACAGGTTGACTGAAGCTTTCTTT.